This T cell receptor beta chain was sequenced for a study of regulatory T cells in long-lasting Graves disease. Time point of the sample: newly diagnosed GD, antithyroid drugs for less than 3 months. The TCR library was prepared using RNA isolated from PBMCs. Sequencing libraries for TCR beta were prepared with iRepertoire HTBI primers and Arm-PCR of CDR3 regions. In TCRdb, the multiplex PCR reads were re-called with MiXCR into one record per CDR3 protein. This sample has some 400,000 distinct CDR3 sequences, with under 15% found just once. Germline assignment: CDR1 SGHAT and CDR2 FQNNGV. The CDR3 is 13 residues long. Separately, the same data were catalogued under a study of T cells in Graves' hyperthyroidism and ophthalmopathy. From that report: Orbital computed tomography and thyroid ultrasound, together with serum TRAb and thyroxine and clinical symptoms, were used for diagnoses.

The receptor was derived from a young woman with Graves disease. The rearrangement links TRBV11-2 to TRBJ2-3, with TRBD2 matching over 15 bases. The J call may be in error: the DNA end matches TRBJ2-1 better. Sequencing used peripheral blood mononuclear cells (PBMCs), obtained at new diagnosis, from a patient treated with antithyroid drugs. The CDR3 here is CATGLAGGGKQFF. The CDR3 DNA sequence: TGTGCCACCGGACTAGCGGGAGGGGGGAAGCAGTTCTTC.